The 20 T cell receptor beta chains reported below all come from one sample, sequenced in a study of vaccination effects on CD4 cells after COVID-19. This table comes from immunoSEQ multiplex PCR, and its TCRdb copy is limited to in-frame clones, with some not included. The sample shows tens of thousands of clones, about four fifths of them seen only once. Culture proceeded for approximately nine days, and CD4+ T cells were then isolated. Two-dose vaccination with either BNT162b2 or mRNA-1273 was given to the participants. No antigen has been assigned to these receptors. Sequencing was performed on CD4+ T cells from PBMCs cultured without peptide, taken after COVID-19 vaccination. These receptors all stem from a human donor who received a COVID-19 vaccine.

DNA for the CDR3: TGTGCCCTGGCCCCTTGGACCTCTAACTATGGCTACACCTTC. The encoded protein is CALAPWTSNYGYTF. V gene TRBV30 combines with J gene TRBJ1-2, with unresolved D. The CDR3 length is 14 residues. Trimming took 8 bases from V and 0 from J, leaving 16 bases between them. CDR1 is GTSNPN and CDR2 is SVGIG in the germline V gene (reference sequence).

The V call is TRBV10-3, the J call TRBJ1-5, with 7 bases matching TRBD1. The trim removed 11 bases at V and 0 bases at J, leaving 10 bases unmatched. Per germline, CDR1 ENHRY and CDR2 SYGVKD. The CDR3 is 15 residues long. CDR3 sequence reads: CALPGGNYSNQPQHF. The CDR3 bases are TGTGCCTTACCAGGGGGGAATTATAGCAATCAGCCCCAGCATTTT.

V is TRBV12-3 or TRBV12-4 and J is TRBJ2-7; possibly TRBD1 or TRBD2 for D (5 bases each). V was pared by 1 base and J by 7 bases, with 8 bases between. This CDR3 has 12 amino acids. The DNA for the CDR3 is TGTGCCAGCAGTTTAGAGGGGAGAGAGCAGTACTTC. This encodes CASSLEGREQYF.

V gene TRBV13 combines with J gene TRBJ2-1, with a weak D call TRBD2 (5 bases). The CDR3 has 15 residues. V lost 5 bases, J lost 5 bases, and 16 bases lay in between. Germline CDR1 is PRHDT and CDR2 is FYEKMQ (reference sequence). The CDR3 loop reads CASSRPRGTHNEQFF. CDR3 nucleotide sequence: TGTGCCAGCAGCCGCCCCCGGGGTACCCACAATGAGCAGTTCTTC.

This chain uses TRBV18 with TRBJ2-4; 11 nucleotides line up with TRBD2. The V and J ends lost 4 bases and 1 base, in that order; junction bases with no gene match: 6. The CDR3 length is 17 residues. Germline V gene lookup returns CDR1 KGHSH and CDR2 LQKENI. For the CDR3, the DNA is TGTGCCAGCTCACACACACTAGCGGGAGTTGCCAAAAACATTCAGTACTTC. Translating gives CASSHTLAGVAKNIQYF.

The CDR3 here is CASTGQGIPYGYTF. The DNA for the CDR3 is TGTGCCAGCACGGGACAGGGGATACCCTATGGCTACACCTTC. The V gene is TRBV18, the J gene TRBJ1-2, with 10 bases matching TRBD1. Germline V gene data show CDR1 as KGHSH and CDR2 as LQKENI. This CDR3 is built from 14 residues. V trimming: 8 bases; J trimming: 4 bases; junction bases outside the gene matches: 7.

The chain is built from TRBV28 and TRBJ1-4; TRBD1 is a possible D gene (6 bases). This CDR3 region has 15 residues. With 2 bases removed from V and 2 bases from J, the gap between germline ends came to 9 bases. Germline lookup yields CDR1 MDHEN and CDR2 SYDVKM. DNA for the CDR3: TGTGCCAGCAGTTTAGCGGGGGGCACTAATGAAAAACTGTTTTTT. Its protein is CASSLAGGTNEKLFF.

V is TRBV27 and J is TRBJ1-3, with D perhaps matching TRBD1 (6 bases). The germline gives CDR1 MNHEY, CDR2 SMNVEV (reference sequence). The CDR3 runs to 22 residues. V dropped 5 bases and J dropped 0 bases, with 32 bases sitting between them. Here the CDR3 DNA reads TGTGCCAGCAGTCCAAACGTCCCGGGACAAGGGACCATCACATTCTCTGGAAACACCATATATTTT. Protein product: CASSPNVPGQGTITFSGNTIYF.

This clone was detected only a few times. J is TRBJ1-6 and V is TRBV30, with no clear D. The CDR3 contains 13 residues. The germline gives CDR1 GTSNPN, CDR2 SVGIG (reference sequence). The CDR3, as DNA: TGTGCGGTGCAGCAAAGTGGGAATTCACCCCTCCACTTT. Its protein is CAVQQSGNSPLHF. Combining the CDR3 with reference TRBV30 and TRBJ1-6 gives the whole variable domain SQTIHQWPATLVQPVGSPLSLECTVEGTSNPNLYWYRQAAGRGLQLLFYSVGIGQISSEVPQNLSASRPQDRQFILSSKKLLLSDSGFYLCAVQQSGNSPLHFGNGTRLTVT.

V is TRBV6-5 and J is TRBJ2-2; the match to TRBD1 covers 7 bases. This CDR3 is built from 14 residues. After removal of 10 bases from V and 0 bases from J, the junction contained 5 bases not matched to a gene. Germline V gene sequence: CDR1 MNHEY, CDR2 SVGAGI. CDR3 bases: TGTGCCATCGCGACAGGGCCGAACACCGGGGAGCTGTTTTTT. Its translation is CAIATGPNTGELFF.

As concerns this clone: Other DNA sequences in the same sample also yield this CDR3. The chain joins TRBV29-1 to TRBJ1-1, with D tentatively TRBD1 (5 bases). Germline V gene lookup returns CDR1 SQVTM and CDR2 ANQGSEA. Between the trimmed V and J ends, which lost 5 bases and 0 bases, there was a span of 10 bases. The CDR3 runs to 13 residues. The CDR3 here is CSVRGRMNTEAFF. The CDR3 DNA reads TGCAGCGTTCGGGGCCGCATGAACACTGAAGCTTTCTTT.

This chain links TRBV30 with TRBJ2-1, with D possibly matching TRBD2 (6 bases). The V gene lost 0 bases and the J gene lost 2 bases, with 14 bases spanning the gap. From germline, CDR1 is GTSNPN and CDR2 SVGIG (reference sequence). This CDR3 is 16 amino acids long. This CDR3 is CAWSVARTTTYNEQFF. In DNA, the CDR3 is TGTGCCTGGAGTGTCGCTCGGACTACAACCTACAATGAGCAGTTCTTC. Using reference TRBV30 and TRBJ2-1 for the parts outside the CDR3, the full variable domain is SQTIHQWPATLVQPVGSPLSLECTVEGTSNPNLYWYRQAAGRGLQLLFYSVGIGQISSEVPQNLSASRPQDRQFILSSKKLLLSDSGFYLCAWSVARTTTYNEQFFGPGTRLTVL.

CDR3 amino acids: CASGLTGGNSPLHF. The CDR3 nucleotides are TGTGCTAGTGGTTTAACAGGGGGCAATTCACCCCTCCACTTT. The chain is built from TRBV12-5 and TRBJ1-6; 9 bases align to TRBD1. This CDR3 has 14 residues. V was pared by 3 bases and J by 7 bases, with 1 base of the junction left unmatched. In germline, CDR1 is LGHNT, CDR2 FRNRAP.

The DNA of the CDR3 is TGTGCCAGCAGTCAGGGATCCAGGCTGAACACTGAAGCTTTCTTT. Translating gives CASSQGSRLNTEAFF. The genes are TRBV3-1 (or the pseudogene TRBV3-2) and TRBJ1-1, with D perhaps matching TRBD1 (5 bases). Deletions cut 6 bases from V and 0 bases from J, with 14 bases between. This CDR3 has 15 amino acids. Germline-derived CDR1 and CDR2 are LGHDT and YNNKEL (reference sequence).

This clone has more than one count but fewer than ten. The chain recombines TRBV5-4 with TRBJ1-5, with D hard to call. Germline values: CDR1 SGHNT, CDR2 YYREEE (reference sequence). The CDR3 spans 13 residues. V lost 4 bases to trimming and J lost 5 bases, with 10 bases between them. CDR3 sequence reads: CASSQRPDQPQHF. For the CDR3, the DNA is TGTGCCAGCAGCCAAAGACCGGATCAGCCCCAGCATTTT. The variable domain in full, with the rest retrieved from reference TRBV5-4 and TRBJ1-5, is ETGVTQSPTHLIKTRGQQVTLRCSSQSGHNTVSWYQQALGQGPQFIFQYYREEENGRGNFPPRFSGLQFPNYSSELNVNALELDDSALYLCASSQRPDQPQHFGDGTRLSIL.

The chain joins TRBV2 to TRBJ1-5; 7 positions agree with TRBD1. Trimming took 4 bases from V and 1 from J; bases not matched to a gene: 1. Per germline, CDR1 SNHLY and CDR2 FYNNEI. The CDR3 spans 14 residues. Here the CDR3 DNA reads TGTGCCAGCAGTGGCAGGGGGAGCAATCAGCCCCAGCATTTT. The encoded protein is CASSGRGSNQPQHF.

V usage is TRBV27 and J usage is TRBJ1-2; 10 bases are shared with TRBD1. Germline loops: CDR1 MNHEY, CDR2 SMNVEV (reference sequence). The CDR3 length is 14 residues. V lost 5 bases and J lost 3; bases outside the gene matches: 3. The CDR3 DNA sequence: TGTGCCAGCAGTCTAGGGACAGGGGACTATGGCTACACCTTC. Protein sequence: CASSLGTGDYGYTF.

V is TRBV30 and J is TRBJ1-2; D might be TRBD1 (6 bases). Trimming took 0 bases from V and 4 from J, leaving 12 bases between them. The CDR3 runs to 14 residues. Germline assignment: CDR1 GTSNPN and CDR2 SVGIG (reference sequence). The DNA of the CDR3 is TGTGCCTGGAGTGTACAGGGCAGGATCTATGGCTACACCTTC. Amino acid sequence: CAWSVQGRIYGYTF.

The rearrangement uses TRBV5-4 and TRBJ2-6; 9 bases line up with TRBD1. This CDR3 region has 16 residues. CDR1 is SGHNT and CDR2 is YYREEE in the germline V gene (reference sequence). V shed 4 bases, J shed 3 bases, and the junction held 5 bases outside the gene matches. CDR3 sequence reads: CASSIQGAGGANVLTF. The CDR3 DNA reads TGTGCCAGCAGCATACAGGGGGCAGGTGGGGCCAACGTCCTGACTTTC.

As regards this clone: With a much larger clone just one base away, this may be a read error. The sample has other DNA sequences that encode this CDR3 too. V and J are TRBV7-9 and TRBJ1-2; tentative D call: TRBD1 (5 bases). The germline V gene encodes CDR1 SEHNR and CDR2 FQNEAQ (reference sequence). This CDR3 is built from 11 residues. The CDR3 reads CVSRVHYGYTF. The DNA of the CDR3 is TGTGTCAGCAGGGTACACTATGGCTACACCTTT. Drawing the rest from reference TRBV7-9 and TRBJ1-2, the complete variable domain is DTGVSQNPRHKITKRGQNVTFRCDPISEHNRLYWYRQTLGQGPEFLTYFQNEAQLEKSRLLSDRFSAERPKGSFSTLEIQRTEQGDSAMYLCVSRVHYGYTFGSGTRLTVV.